This TCR beta chain was identified during a study of vaccination effects on CD4 cells after COVID-19. Across the study: Sampling occurred a median 72 days post second dose, range 14 to 241.

Antigen-specific CD4+ T cells were first expanded with viral peptide pools by the ViraFEST assay and only then sequenced. Researchers isolated CD4+ T cells once approximately eleven days of culture had elapsed. Everyone in the study got two shots of either the BNT162b2 or mRNA-1273 vaccine. Both day 3 and day 7 saw half the medium replaced with IL-2 medium. Whole-study findings and limits: Clones arising from infection and from vaccination showed marked clonal contraction late after vaccination.

The V end was cut by 2 bases, the J end by 8 bases, with 8 bases between. Germline values: CDR1 MNHNS, CDR2 SASEGT. The CDR3 covers 12 residues. The repertoire was sequenced with immunoSEQ multiplex PCR; TCRdb's copy has only in-frame clones and lacks some. The sample records about 28,000 clones, less than 75% being singletons. Notes on this clone: The antigen is unknown.

This clonotype originated in a human donor who received a COVID-19 vaccine. The sample consisted of CD4+ T cells from PBMCs cultured with HCoV-NL63 spike peptides, taken after COVID-19 vaccination. J is TRBJ2-3 and V is TRBV6-1; D might be TRBD1 (7 bases). DNA for the CDR3: TGTGCCAGCAGTGAACAGGGGGGTACGCAGTATTTT. Translated: CASSEQGGTQYF.